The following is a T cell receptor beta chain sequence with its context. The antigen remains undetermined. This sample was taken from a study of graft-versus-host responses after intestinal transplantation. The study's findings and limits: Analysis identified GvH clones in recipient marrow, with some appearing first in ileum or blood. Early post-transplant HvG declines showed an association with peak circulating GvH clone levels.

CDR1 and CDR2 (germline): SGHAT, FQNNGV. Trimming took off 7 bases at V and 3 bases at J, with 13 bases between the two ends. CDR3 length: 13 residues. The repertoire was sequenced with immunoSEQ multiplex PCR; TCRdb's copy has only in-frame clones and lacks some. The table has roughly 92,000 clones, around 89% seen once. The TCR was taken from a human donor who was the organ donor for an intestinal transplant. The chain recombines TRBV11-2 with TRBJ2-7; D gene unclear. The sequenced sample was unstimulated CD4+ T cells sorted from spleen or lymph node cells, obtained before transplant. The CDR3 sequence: CASTHLNYYEQYF. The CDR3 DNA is TGTGCCAGCACCCACTTAAACTACTACGAGCAGTACTTC.